What follows are 3 T cell receptor beta chains derived from one specimen sequenced in a study of shared clonotypes between healthy human individuals. Repertoires were generated with immunoSEQ multiplex PCR, while TCRdb's copy carries only in-frame clones and drops some. The table shows millions of clones, with 85% to 95% occurring only once. The sequencing input was naive CD4+ T cells sorted from blood. Sample subset: CD45RA+ positively selected. These receptors were obtained from a man aged 18 to 30 in good health.

The chain recombines TRBV4-1 with TRBJ2-7, with D maybe TRBD1 (5 bases). CDR3 length: 15 residues. Looked up from germline, CDR1 is MGHRA and CDR2 is YSYEKL. V shed 4 bases and J shed 4 bases, with 17 bases lying between them. CDR3 coding DNA: TGCGCCAGCAGCCCCATCCAGGGTGGACCTTACGAGCAGTACTTC. It codes for CASSPIQGGPYEQYF.

The rearrangement joins TRBV2 to TRBJ2-7; D is ambiguous. Germline values: CDR1 SNHLY, CDR2 FYNNEI. Deletions cut 2 bases from V and 0 bases from J, with 8 bases between. CDR3 length: 14 residues. CDR3 sequence reads: CASSEHVLSYEQYF. The CDR3 DNA reads as TGTGCCAGCAGTGAACACGTCCTCTCCTACGAGCAGTACTTC.

The chain is built from TRBV2 and TRBJ1-5; 11 nucleotides align to TRBD1. The CDR3 covers 15 residues. In germline, CDR1 is SNHLY, CDR2 FYNNEI. J lost 6 bases, V lost 4 bases, and 5 bases had no gene match. CDR3 bases: TGTGCCAGCAGTGGCGGACAGGGGGCTGCTCAGCCCCAGCATTTT. This gives the protein CASSGGQGAAQPQHF.